The present T cell receptor (beta chain) was sequenced within a study of blood T cell repertoires in COVID-19. Study-wide context: The cDNA or gDNA used as material had been derived from T cells, B-cell-depleted T cells, or PBMCs.

The CDR3 has 13 amino acids. Unmatched junction bases numbered 3, after V lost 6 bases and J lost 7 bases. Germline CDR1 reads LGHNT; CDR2 reads FRNRAP. Per the original methods: For nucleated cells, counts were estimated from reference gene primer amplification. TCRdb keeps only in-frame clones here, not all; method: immunoSEQ multiplex PCR. That table gives V, J and clone size, and the DNA gave D and trimming. The sample has about 210,000 clones; about 83% are singletons. What was sequenced was peripheral blood. The chain employs TRBV12-5 and TRBJ2-2, with TRBD1 matching 9 bases. The receptor comes from a man over 45 with active or convalescent COVID-19. CDR3 in amino acids: CASGTGGGGELFF. The CDR3 DNA reads TGTGCTAGTGGCACAGGGGGCGGCGGGGAGCTGTTTTTT.